The T cell receptor (beta chain) described here comes from a study of regulatory T cells in long-lasting Graves disease. The overall study: Graves' patients, diagnosed recently, had received antithyroid drugs under 3 months.

Combining iRepertoire HTBI primers with Arm-PCR of CDR3 regions, the authors built TCR beta libraries. TCRdb processed the multiplex PCR reads anew with MiXCR; each CDR3 protein has one entry. The sample lists under 400,000 distinct CDR3 sequences; about a sixth were seen once. This clonotype was recorded a few times. Time point indicated: newly diagnosed GD, antithyroid drugs for less than 3 months. PBMCs were the source of the RNA used for TCR sequencing. Separately, the same data were catalogued under a study of T cells in Graves' hyperthyroidism and ophthalmopathy. That source adds: Using the HTBI primer set, a first-round RT-PCR was run on the TCR CDR3.

The specimen comprised peripheral blood mononuclear cells (PBMCs), sampled at new diagnosis, from a patient treated with antithyroid drugs. The origin of this receptor is a man between 40 and 49 years old with Graves disease.

The CDR3 here is CASMGQAPNTGELFF. The CDR3 region has the DNA TGTGCCAGCATGGGACAGGCCCCGAACACCGGGGAGCTGTTTTTT. The chain couples TRBV6-1 to TRBJ2-2; 8 bases are shared with TRBD1. This CDR3 spans 15 amino acids. Trimming removed 7 bases from V and 0 bases from J; junction bases left unmatched: 4. The V gene's germline CDR1 is MNHNS and CDR2 SASEGT.